The clone carrying this T cell receptor beta chain was seen just once. Antigen specificity is unknown. Trimming removed 0 bases from V and 6 bases from J, with 13 bases in between. Germline V gene lookup returns CDR1 SGHRS and CDR2 YFSETQ. CDR3 size: 14 residues. Extracted RNA was reverse transcribed, and the resulting cDNA served as sequencing template. TCRdb's copy holds only in-frame clones and misses some; the assay was immunoSEQ multiplex PCR. The repertoire holds 160,000 or so clones, 58% seen once, with 16% in the top ten. The source of the sample is a study of CD8+ T cells in alopecia areata. Treatment noted: oral pan-JAK inhibitor, 5-10 mg twice daily. Collected material from alopecia areata patients comprised lesional scalp punch biopsies and peripheral blood. Both CD4+ and CD8+ T cells were separated by sorting PBMCs. The study's findings and limits: Normal scalp had lower clonality than lesional scalp, with alopecia totalis/universalis lesions showing this most strongly.

This specimen consisted of CD4+ T cells sorted from blood, obtained at approximately week 60, from a patient treated with tofacitinib. The rearrangement uses TRBV5-1 and TRBJ2-7; D is ambiguous. The TCR originated in a human donor with alopecia areata. CDR3 in amino acids: CASSLGALPGEQYF. The CDR3 DNA sequence: TGCGCCAGCAGCTTGGGAGCGCTACCGGGCGAGCAGTACTTC.